The T cell receptor beta chain described here comes from a study of shared clonotypes between healthy human individuals. Whole-study results and caveats: Sharing across four donors was highest in naive CD4 (about 5%) and lowest in memory CD8 (around 0.4%).

Naive CD4+ cells were CD45RA-selected; the remaining cells were memory. Germline V gene lookup returns CDR1 SGHRS and CDR2 YFSETQ. The CDR3 contains 16 residues. The ends were cut back, 1 base at V and 0 bases at J, with 11 bases in the middle. As for this clone: Its target is unknown.

Sorted-subset replicate PCR reactions contained around 220 ng DNA, corresponding to roughly 29,000 T cell genomes. Some clones are missing from TCRdb's copy, which holds only in-frame ones; the method was immunoSEQ multiplex PCR. The sample comprises 170,000 or so clones, 60% to 75% of which are singletons, and about 9.4% rests with the top ten. The sequencing sample was made of memory CD4+ T cells sorted from blood. Subset meaning: CD45RA-negative fraction. This receptor was identified in a man aged 25-40 years in good health. This chain links TRBV5-1 with TRBJ2-4; no clear D gene. This CDR3 is CASSLTVFQAKNIQYF. CDR3 coding DNA: TGCGCCAGCAGCTTGACAGTTTTCCAAGCCAAAAACATTCAGTACTTC.